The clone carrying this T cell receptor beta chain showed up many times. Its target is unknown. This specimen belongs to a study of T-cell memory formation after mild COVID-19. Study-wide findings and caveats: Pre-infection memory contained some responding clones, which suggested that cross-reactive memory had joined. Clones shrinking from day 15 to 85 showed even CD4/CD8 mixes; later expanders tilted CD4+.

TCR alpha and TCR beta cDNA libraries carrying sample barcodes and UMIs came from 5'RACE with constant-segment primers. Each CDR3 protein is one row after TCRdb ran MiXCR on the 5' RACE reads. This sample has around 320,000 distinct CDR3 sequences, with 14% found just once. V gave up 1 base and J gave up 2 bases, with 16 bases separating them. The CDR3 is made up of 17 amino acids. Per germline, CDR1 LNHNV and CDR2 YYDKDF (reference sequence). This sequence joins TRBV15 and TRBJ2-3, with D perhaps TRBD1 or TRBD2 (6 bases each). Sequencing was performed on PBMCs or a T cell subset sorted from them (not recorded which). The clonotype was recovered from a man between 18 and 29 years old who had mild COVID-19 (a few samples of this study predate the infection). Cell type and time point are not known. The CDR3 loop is CATSRGGNGGLTDTQYF. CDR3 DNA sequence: TGTGCCACCAGCAGAGGGGGGAACGGGGGCCTCACAGATACGCAGTATTTT.